The clone carrying this T cell receptor (beta chain) was seen only once. Its antigen is not identified. This specimen comes from a study of T cell responses to AZD1222 COVID-19 vaccine. General study points: Sampling that yielded the repertoires occurred only after the peak T cell response. It should be noted that donors were predominantly white British and more often female, and clonal diversity was possibly underestimated. Unmutated regions of variants are reportedly targeted by nearly half of spike-specific TCRs. Spike-specific TCR repertoires showed rising breadth and depth after two AZD1222 doses.

Assay: immunoSEQ multiplex PCR; the TCRdb copy retains only in-frame clones and omits some. The sample has some 99,000 clones, 88% seen once. The TCR originated in an adult in good health. Here the sequenced sample was peripheral blood, taken on day 0 of MenACWY control vaccination.

The CDR3 reads CASSLGGTYEQYF. CDR3 DNA sequence: TGTGCCAGCAGCCTGGGAGGCACCTACGAGCAGTACTTC. The chain joins TRBV11-2 to TRBJ2-7, with a weak D call TRBD2 (6 bases). This CDR3 comprises 13 residues. The ends were cut back, 5 bases at V and 2 bases at J, with 10 bases in the middle. From germline, CDR1 is SGHAT and CDR2 FQNNGV.